These T cell receptor beta chains were read from a single sample in a study of response to subunit inactivated influenza vaccine. TCRdb re-analysed the RT-PCR reads in MiXCR, keeping a single row per CDR3 protein. This sample has some 540,000 distinct CDR3 sequences, with approximately 20% found just once. The sample was also linked to a second study, of T cells expressing NK-cell markers.

The starting material was CD4+ T cells sorted from PBMCs, obtained 11 to 12 days after vaccination. These receptors were collected from a man aged 45-65 years who received an inactivated influenza vaccine. The CDR3 runs from the conserved cysteine through the conserved F or W. A D gene is named only where the DNA matches it firmly. Only some rows state a clone size, as once, few, many or a class for expanded clones.

TRBV5-1	.	TRBJ1-1	.	CASSLEQGHSEAFF	TGCGCCAGCAGCTTGGAACAGGGCCATTCGGAAGCTTTCTTT
TRBV7-9	.	TRBJ1-5	few	CASSLAGAGQPQHF	TGTGCCAGCAGCTTAGCGGGGGCGGGTCAGCCCCAGCATTTT
TRBV3-1	.	TRBJ2-4	.	CASSPREGTKNIQYF	TGTGCCAGCAGCCCCCGGGAAGGGACCAAAAACATTCAGTACTTC
TRBV5-4	TRBD2	TRBJ2-5	.	CASSLAGTSGLRAQYF	TGTGCCAGCAGCTTGGCCGGAACTAGCGGCCTAAGGGCCCAGTACTTC
TRBV20-1	TRBD1	TRBJ1-2	.	CSAADRGGYTF	TGCAGTGCCGCTGACAGGGGTGGCTACACCTTC
TRBV20-1	.	TRBJ2-5	.	CSARDGGFAETQYF	TGCAGTGCTAGAGATGGGGGGTTCGCGGAGACCCAGTACTTC
TRBV29-1	TRBD2	TRBJ2-3	few	CSFQRGRADTQYF	TGCAGCTTTCAGCGGGGCAGGGCAGATACGCAGTATTTT
TRBV6-1	.	TRBJ2-7	.	CASSRLGASSYEQYF	TGTGCCAGCAGTCGACTTGGGGCTTCATCCTACGAGCAGTACTTC
TRBV5-4	.	TRBJ2-5	.	CASSLEGSAETQYF	TGTGCCAGCAGCTTGGAGGGTAGCGCAGAGACCCAGTACTTC
TRBV7-9	.	TRBJ2-5	.	CASSSGELPRLETQYF	TGTGCCAGCAGCTCGGGTGAACTCCCAAGGCTAGAGACCCAGTACTTC
TRBV12-3/TRBV12-4	.	TRBJ2-1	.	CASSRGGGEQFF	TGTGCCAGCAGTAGGGGAGGGGGCGAGCAGTTCTTC
TRBV29-1	.	TRBJ1-5	.	CSQRRLNQPQHF	TGCAGCCAAAGACGCCTCAATCAGCCCCAGCATTTT
TRBV5-4	TRBD2	TRBJ2-1	.	CASSSGLAGAPSYNEQFF	TGTGCCAGCAGCTCGGGACTAGCGGGAGCGCCCTCCTACAATGAGCAGTTCTTC
TRBV3-1	.	TRBJ1-5	many	CASSPSQGRNQPQHF	TGTGCCAGCAGCCCCTCGCAGGGGCGCAATCAGCCCCAGCATTTT
TRBV5-1	TRBD1	TRBJ2-7	many	CASSLGQGSSYEQYF	TGCGCCAGCAGCTTGGGACAGGGAAGCTCCTACGAGCAGTACTTC
TRBV3-1	TRBD2	TRBJ2-6	few	CASSQAGGPIGANVLTF	TGTGCCAGCAGCCAAGCGGGGGGGCCGATTGGGGCCAACGTCCTGACTTTC
TRBV10-3	.	TRBJ2-3	few	CAISESHRGDTQYF	TGTGCCATCAGTGAGTCCCATCGGGGAGATACGCAGTATTTT
TRBV6-1	TRBD1	TRBJ1-6	.	CASNRGGSPLHF	TGTGCCAGCAACAGGGGAGGTTCACCCCTCCACTTT
TRBV20-1	.	TRBJ2-1	.	CSAFSGLPPNEQFF	TGCAGTGCTTTCTCGGGACTTCCACCCAATGAGCAGTTCTTC
TRBV3-1	TRBD1	TRBJ1-6	few	CASSRTGVPNSPLHF	TGTGCCAGCAGCCGTACAGGGGTCCCTAATTCACCCCTCCACTTT
TRBV5-1	TRBD1	TRBJ2-5	few	CASSQGTAKETQYF	TGCGCCAGCAGCCAAGGGACAGCCAAAGAGACCCAGTACTTC
TRBV20-1	TRBD2	TRBJ2-7	few	CSARGIPGPSGYEQYF	TGCAGTGCTAGAGGTATTCCCGGGCCTAGCGGATACGAGCAGTACTTC
TRBV5-1	.	TRBJ2-7	.	CASSRGPSYEQYF	TGCGCCAGCAGCAGGGGCCCTTCCTACGAGCAGTACTTC
TRBV7-8	.	TRBJ2-1	few	CASSLRWDEQFF	TGTGCCAGCAGCTTACGTTGGGACGAGCAGTTCTTC
TRBV28	.	TRBJ2-6	.	CASRLLGANVLTF	TGTGCCAGCAGGTTGCTTGGGGCCAACGTCCTGACTTTC
TRBV12-3/TRBV12-4	.	TRBJ2-7	many	CASSFTRTYEQYF	TGTGCCAGCAGTTTTACACGGACCTACGAGCAGTACTTC
TRBV12-3/TRBV12-4	.	TRBJ2-6	.	CASKASGANVLTF	TGTGCCAGCAAGGCCTCTGGGGCCAACGTCCTGACTTTC
TRBV5-1	.	TRBJ1-5	many	CASSPGQANQPQHF	TGCGCCAGCAGCCCGGGACAAGCCAATCAGCCCCAGCATTTT
TRBV3-1	TRBD1	TRBJ2-7	.	CASSQDLNRGYEQYF	TGTGCCAGCAGCCAAGATCTTAACAGGGGGTACGAGCAGTACTTC
TRBV18	.	TRBJ2-7	.	CASSPPTGRIYEQYF	TGTGCCAGCTCACCACCGACAGGGAGGATTTACGAGCAGTACTTC
TRBV6-6	.	TRBJ1-2	.	CASTLIRGGGYTF	TGTGCCAGCACCCTAATAAGGGGAGGTGGCTACACCTTC
TRBV5-6	TRBD1	TRBJ2-5	.	CASRTGVGETQYF	TGTGCCAGCAGGACAGGGGTAGGCGAGACCCAGTACTTC
TRBV29-1	.	TRBJ2-5	many	CSVGVSGETQYF	TGCAGCGTTGGGGTTAGCGGTGAGACCCAGTACTTC
TRBV2	TRBD1	TRBJ2-1	.	CASTDRDSYNEQFF	TGTGCCAGCACGGACAGGGATTCCTACAATGAGCAGTTCTTC
TRBV6-2/TRBV6-3	TRBD1	TRBJ2-6	few	CASRRTGSVAGANVLTF	TGTGCCAGCCGTCGGACAGGGAGTGTTGCTGGGGCCAACGTCCTGACTTTC
TRBV20-1	.	TRBJ1-6	.	CSAFGGGYNSPLHF	TGCAGTGCTTTCGGGGGGGGCTATAATTCACCCCTCCACTTT
TRBV20-1	TRBD1	TRBJ2-6	.	CSARQGASGANVLTF	TGCAGTGCTAGACAGGGGGCGTCTGGGGCCAACGTCCTGACTTTC
TRBV2	TRBD2	TRBJ2-2	.	CASSALAGGRTGELFF	TGTGCCAGCAGTGCACTAGCGGGGGGGCGCACCGGGGAGCTGTTTTTT
TRBV9	TRBD2	TRBJ2-1	few	CASSVDLTRVGASGTVLDEQFF	TGTGCCAGCAGCGTAGATTTGACGCGGGTTGGGGCTAGCGGAACCGTTTTGGATGAGCAGTTCTTC
TRBV5-1	.	TRBJ2-7	many	CASSRGGSATSYEQYF	TGCGCCAGCAGCAGGGGGGGCAGCGCGACCTCCTACGAGCAGTACTTC
TRBV20-1	TRBD1	TRBJ2-7	few	CSADPGQGATEQYF	TGCAGTGCTGATCCGGGACAGGGGGCCACCGAGCAGTACTTC
TRBV3-1	TRBD1	TRBJ1-5	.	CASSQGQGAWGNQPQHF	TGTGCCAGCAGCCAAGGACAGGGGGCTTGGGGCAATCAGCCCCAGCATTTT
TRBV12-3/TRBV12-4	.	TRBJ2-1	few	CASRWAGGPGNEQFF	TGTGCCAGCAGATGGGCAGGCGGACCGGGCAATGAGCAGTTCTTC
TRBV4-3	TRBD2	TRBJ2-7	.	CASSQDYRGGTYEQYF	TGCGCCAGCAGCCAAGATTATCGGGGGGGAACCTACGAGCAGTACTTC
TRBV4-2	TRBD2	TRBJ2-1	.	CASSQGTSGGTYNEQFF	TGTGCCAGCAGCCAAGGGACTAGCGGGGGGACTTACAATGAGCAGTTCTTC
TRBV7-2	.	TRBJ2-3	.	CASSPTRTQGDTQYF	TGTGCCAGCAGCCCCACTAGGACACAAGGAGATACGCAGTATTTT
TRBV29-1	.	TRBJ2-7	.	CSVPSEGEQYF	TGCAGCGTCCCCTCGGAGGGCGAGCAGTACTTC
TRBV12-3/TRBV12-4	.	TRBJ2-3	.	CASSLTETTDTQYF	TGTGCCAGCAGCTTAACAGAGACCACAGATACGCAGTATTTT
TRBV6-1	.	TRBJ1-6	few	CASTSGYYNSPLHF	TGTGCCAGCACGAGCGGCTACTATAATTCACCCCTCCACTTT
TRBV28	TRBD2	TRBJ2-3	.	CASRTSSGNTDTQYF	TGTGCCAGCAGAACATCTAGCGGGAACACAGATACGCAGTATTTT
TRBV4-1	.	TRBJ1-2	.	CASSRPGPANYGYTF	TGCGCCAGCAGTCGCCCGGGACCAGCTAACTATGGCTACACCTTC
TRBV27	.	TRBJ1-6	.	CASSLLGDHYNSPLHF	TGTGCCAGCAGTTTATTAGGGGACCATTATAATTCACCCCTCCACTTT
TRBV29-1	.	TRBJ2-1	many	CSVLDGTDEQFF	TGCAGCGTTCTGGATGGGACCGATGAGCAGTTCTTC
TRBV12-5	.	TRBJ2-1	once	CASGFSPYGNEQFF	TGTGCTAGTGGTTTTTCGCCCTATGGCAATGAGCAGTTCTTC
TRBV7-9	.	TRBJ2-6	.	CASSLWGAPSGANVLTF	TGTGCCAGCAGCTTATGGGGGGCACCCTCTGGGGCCAACGTCCTGACTTTC